This T cell receptor (beta chain) was documented in a study of OX40 agonist ivuxolimab in advanced cancers. Study summary: The study treated patients with ivuxolimab, an agonistic anti-OX40 (CD134) antibody.

Points from the study as a whole: A proportion of nonresponders additionally exhibited low normalized T-cell clonal expansion. Clonal expansion was seen in CD4+ and CD8+ blood T cells by week 6 at 0.1 to 3.0 mg/kg.

Looked up from germline, CDR1 is SNHLY and CDR2 is FYNNEI. Trimming took 7 bases from V and 4 from J, leaving 10 bases between them. This CDR3 has 12 amino acids. Profiling relied on immunoSEQ multiplex PCR, and the TCRdb table lists in-frame clones only, not all of them. The sample has about 66,000 clones; 87% are singletons. As to this clone: Its antigen is not known.

The source is an adult with an advanced solid tumor such as melanoma, head and neck, liver or kidney cancer. The sequenced sample was CD4+ or CD8+ T cells sorted from blood, obtained in a trial of the OX40 agonist ivuxolimab. The rearrangement uses TRBV2 and TRBJ1-2; D perhaps matches TRBD1 (6 bases). The CDR3 DNA reads as TGTGCCAGCATACCAGGGGTCTATGGCTACACCTTC. Its translation is CASIPGVYGYTF. Full variable domain (rest looked up from reference TRBV2 and TRBJ1-2): EPEVTQTPSHQVTQMGQEVILRCVPISNHLYFYWYRQILGQKVEFLVSFYNNEISEKSEIFDDQFSVERPDGSNFTLKIRSTKLEDSAMYFCASIPGVYGYTFGSGTRLTVV.